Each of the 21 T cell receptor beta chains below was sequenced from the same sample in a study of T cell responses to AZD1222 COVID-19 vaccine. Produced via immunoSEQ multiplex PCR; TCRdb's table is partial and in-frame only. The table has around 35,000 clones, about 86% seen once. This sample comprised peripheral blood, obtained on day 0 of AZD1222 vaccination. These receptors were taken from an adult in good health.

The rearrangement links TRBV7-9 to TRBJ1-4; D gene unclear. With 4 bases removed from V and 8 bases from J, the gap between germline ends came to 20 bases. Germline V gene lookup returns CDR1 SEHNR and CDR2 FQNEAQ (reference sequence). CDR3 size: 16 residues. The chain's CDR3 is CASSYPLGVGKEKLFF. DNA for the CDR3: TGTGCCAGCAGCTACCCCCTCGGGGTCGGGAAGGAAAAACTGTTTTTT.

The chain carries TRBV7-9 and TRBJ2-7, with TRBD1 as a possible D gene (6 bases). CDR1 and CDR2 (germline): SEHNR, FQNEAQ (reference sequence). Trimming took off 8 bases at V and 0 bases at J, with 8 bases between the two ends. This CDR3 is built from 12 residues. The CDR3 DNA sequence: TGTGCCAGCGGGGGCAGCTCCTACGAGCAGTACTTC. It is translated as CASGGSSYEQYF.

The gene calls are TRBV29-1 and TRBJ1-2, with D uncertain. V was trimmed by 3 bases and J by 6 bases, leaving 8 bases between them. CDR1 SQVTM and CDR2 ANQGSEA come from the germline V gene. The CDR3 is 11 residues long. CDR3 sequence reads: CSVERTDGYTF. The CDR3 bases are TGCAGCGTTGAGAGGACTGATGGCTACACCTTC.

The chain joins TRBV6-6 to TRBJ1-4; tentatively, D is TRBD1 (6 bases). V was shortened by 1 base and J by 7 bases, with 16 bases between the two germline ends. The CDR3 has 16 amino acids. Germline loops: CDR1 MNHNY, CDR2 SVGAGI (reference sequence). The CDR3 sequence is CASSYYSTADSEKLFF. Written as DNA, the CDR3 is TGTGCCAGCAGTTACTATTCGACAGCGGACAGTGAAAAACTGTTTTTT.

The CDR3 loop is CASTLRTGQGEKLFF. The CDR3 bases are TGTGCCAGCACTCTTAGGACGGGACAGGGCGAAAAACTGTTTTTT. The V call is TRBV5-4, the J call TRBJ1-4, with 9 bases lining up with TRBD1. The germline V gene has CDR1 SGHNT and CDR2 YYREEE (reference sequence). V gave up 6 bases and J gave up 8 bases; unmatched junction bases: 11. This CDR3 is 15 amino acids long.

CDR3: CASSGDRAADTQYF. CDR3 bases: TGCGCCAGCAGCGGGGACAGGGCCGCAGATACGCAGTATTTT. The V and J genes are TRBV5-1 and TRBJ2-3; TRBD1 matches at 9 bases. CDR1 and CDR2 (germline): SGHRS, YFSETQ. CDR3 length: 14 residues. The J segment lost 4 bases and the V segment lost 4 bases, leaving 4 bases of the junction unmatched.

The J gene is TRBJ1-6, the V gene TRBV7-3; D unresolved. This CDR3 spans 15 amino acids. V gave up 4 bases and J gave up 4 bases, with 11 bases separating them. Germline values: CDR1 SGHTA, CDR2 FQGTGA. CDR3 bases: TGTGCCAGCAGCTCGGACGGCCTGTATAATTCACCCCTCCACTTT. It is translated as CASSSDGLYNSPLHF.

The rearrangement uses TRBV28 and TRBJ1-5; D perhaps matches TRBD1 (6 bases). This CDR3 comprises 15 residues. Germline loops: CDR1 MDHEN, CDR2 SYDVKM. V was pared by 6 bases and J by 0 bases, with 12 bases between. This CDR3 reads CASSIGGNSNQPQHF. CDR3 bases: TGTGCCAGCAGCATAGGGGGGAATAGCAATCAGCCCCAGCATTTT.

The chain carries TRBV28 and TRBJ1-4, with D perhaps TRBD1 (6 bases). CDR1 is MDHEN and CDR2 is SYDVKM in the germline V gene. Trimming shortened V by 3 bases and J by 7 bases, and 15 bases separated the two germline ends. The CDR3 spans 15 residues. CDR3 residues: CASSFNQGGGEKLFF. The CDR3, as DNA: TGTGCCAGCAGTTTCAATCAGGGAGGGGGTGAAAAACTGTTTTTT.

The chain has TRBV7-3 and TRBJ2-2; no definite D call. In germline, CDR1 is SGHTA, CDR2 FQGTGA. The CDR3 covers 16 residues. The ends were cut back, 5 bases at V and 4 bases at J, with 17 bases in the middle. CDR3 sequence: CASSHTPTASTGELFF. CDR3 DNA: TGTGCCAGCAGCCACACACCGACGGCGTCCACCGGGGAGCTGTTTTTT.

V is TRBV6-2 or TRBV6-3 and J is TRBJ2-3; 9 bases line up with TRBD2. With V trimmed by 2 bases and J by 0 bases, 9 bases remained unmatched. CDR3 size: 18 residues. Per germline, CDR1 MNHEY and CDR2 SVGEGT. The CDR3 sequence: CASSYPTSGSSSTDTQYF. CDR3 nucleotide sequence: TGTGCCAGCAGTTACCCCACTAGCGGGTCTTCTAGCACAGATACGCAGTATTTT.

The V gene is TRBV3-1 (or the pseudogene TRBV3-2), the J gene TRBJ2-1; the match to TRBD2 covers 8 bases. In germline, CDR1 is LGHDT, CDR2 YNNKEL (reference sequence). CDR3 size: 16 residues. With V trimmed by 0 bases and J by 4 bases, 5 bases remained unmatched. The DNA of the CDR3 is TGTGCCAGCAGCCAAGATGGGATAGCGGGGTACAATGAGCAGTTCTTC. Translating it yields CASSQDGIAGYNEQFF.

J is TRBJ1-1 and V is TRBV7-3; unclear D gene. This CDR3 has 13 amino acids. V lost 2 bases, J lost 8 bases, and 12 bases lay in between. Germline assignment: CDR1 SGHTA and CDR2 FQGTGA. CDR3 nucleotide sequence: TGTGCCAGCAGCTTAGGCCTACGGTCAGAAGCTTTCTTT. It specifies CASSLGLRSEAFF.

The CDR3 region is CASPLTENTEAFF. The DNA of the CDR3 is TGTGCCAGCCCCCTCACAGAGAACACTGAAGCTTTCTTT. The rearrangement joins TRBV6-5 to TRBJ1-1, with D unresolved. V was trimmed by 8 bases and J by 1 base, leaving 11 bases between them. This CDR3 comprises 13 residues. Germline lookup yields CDR1 MNHEY and CDR2 SVGAGI.

For the CDR3, the DNA is TGCGCCAGCAGGATTACCTCGGGGAGAGAGCAGTTCTTC. It codes for CASRITSGREQFF. The chain links TRBV5-1 to TRBJ2-1; the D gene is possibly TRBD2 (5 bases). From germline, CDR1 is SGHRS and CDR2 YFSETQ. Deletions cut 5 bases from V and 10 bases from J, with 16 bases between. CDR3 size: 13 residues.

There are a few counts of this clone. This chain's CDR3 is CSVADGMGKAFF. In DNA, the CDR3 is TGCAGCGTTGCGGACGGCATGGGGAAGGCTTTCTTT. The rearrangement links TRBV29-1 to TRBJ1-1; the D is unclear. CDR3 length equals 12 residues. Looked up from germline, CDR1 is SQVTM and CDR2 is ANQGSEA. V was clipped by 4 bases and J by 11 bases, with 17 bases between them.

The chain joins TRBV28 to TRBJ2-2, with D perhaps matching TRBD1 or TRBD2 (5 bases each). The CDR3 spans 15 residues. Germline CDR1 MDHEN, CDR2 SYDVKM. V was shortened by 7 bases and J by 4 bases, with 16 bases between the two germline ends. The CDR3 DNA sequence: TGTGCCAGCAAAATTAGAGGGGCCGGCACCGGGGAGCTGTTTTTT. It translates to CASKIRGAGTGELFF.

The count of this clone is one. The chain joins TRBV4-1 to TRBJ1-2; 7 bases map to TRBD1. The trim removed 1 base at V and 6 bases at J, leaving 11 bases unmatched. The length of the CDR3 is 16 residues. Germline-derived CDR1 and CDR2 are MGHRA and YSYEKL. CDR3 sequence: CASSQVSGMTGNGYTF. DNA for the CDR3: TGCGCCAGCAGCCAAGTTTCGGGGATGACAGGGAATGGCTACACCTTC.

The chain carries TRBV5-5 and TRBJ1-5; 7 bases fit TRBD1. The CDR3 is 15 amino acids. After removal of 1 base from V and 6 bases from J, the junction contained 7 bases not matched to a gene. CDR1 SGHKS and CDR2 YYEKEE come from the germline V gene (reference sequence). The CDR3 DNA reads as TGTGCCAGCAGCTTGAACAAGGGGGCGTTTCAGCCCCAGCATTTT. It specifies CASSLNKGAFQPQHF.

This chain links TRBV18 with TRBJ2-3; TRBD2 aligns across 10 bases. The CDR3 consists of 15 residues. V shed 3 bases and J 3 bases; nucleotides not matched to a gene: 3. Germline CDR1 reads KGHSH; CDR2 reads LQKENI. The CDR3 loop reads CASSPLAGATDTQYF. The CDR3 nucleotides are TGTGCCAGCTCACCGCTAGCGGGGGCGACAGATACGCAGTATTTT.

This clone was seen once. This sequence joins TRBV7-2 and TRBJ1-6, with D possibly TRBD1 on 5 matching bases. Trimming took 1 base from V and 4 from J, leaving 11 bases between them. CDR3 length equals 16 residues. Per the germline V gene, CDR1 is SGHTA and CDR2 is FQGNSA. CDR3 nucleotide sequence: TGTGCCAGCAGCTTAGGACAGACGGTATATAATTCACCCCTCCACTTT. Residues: CASSLGQTVYNSPLHF. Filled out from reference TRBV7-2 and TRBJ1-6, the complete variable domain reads GAGVSQSPSNKVTEKGKDVELRCDPISGHTALYWYRQSLGQGLEFLIYFQGNSAPDKSGLPSDRFSAERTGGSVSTLTIQRTQQEDSAVYLCASSLGQTVYNSPLHFGNGTRLTVT.